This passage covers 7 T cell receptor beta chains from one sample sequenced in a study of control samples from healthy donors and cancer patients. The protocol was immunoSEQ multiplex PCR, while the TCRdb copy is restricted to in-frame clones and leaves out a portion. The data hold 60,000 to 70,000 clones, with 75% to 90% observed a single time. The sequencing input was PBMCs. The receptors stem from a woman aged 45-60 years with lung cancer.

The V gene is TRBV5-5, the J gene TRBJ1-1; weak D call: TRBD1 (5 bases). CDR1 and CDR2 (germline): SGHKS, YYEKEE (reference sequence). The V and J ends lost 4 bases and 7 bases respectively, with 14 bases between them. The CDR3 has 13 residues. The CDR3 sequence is CASSTKSDSEAFF. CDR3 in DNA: TGTGCCAGCAGCACTAAATCAGACAGTGAAGCTTTCTTT.

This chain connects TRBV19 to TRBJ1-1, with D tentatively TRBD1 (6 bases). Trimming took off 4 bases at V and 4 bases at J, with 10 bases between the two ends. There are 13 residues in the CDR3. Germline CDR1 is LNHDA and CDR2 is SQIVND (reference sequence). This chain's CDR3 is CASSSTGLTEAFF. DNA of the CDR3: TGTGCCAGTAGTAGCACAGGGCTCACTGAAGCTTTCTTT.

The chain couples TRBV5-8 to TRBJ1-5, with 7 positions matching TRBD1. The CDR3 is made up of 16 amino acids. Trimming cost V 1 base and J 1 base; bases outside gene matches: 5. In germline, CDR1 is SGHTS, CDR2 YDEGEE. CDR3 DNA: TGTGCCAGCAGCTTGAGACAGGGTGGCAGCAATCAGCCCCAGCATTTT. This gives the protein CASSLRQGGSNQPQHF.

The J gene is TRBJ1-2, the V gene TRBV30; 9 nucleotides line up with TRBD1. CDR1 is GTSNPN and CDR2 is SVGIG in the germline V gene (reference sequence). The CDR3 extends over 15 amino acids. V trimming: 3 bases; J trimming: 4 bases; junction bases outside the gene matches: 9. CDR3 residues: CAWRDTGGALYGYTF. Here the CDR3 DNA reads TGTGCCTGGAGAGATACAGGGGGCGCGCTCTATGGCTACACCTTC. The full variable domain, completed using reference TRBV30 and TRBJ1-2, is SQTIHQWPATLVQPVGSPLSLECTVEGTSNPNLYWYRQAAGRGLQLLFYSVGIGQISSEVPQNLSASRPQDRQFILSSKKLLLSDSGFYLCAWRDTGGALYGYTFGSGTRLTVV.

The CDR3 spells CASSPVRTTSLGNSPLHF. For the CDR3, the DNA is TGTGCCAGCTCACCAGTGAGGACAACCTCTCTGGGAAATTCACCCCTCCACTTT. The chain combines TRBV18 with TRBJ1-6; D may be TRBD1 (5 bases). The CDR3 is made up of 18 amino acids. Deletions cut 2 bases from V and 7 bases from J, with 21 bases between. The germline V gene has CDR1 KGHSH and CDR2 LQKENI.

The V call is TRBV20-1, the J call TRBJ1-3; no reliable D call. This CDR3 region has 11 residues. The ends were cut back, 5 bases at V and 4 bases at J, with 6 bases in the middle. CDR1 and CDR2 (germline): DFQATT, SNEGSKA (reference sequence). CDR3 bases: TGCAGTGCTGTCGCGGGAAACACCATATATTTT. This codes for CSAVAGNTIYF.

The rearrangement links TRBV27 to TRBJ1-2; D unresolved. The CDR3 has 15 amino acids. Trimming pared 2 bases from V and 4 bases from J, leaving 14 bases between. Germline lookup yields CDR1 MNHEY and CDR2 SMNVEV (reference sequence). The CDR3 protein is CASSLVPEGIYGYTF. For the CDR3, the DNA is TGTGCCAGCAGTTTAGTCCCGGAAGGGATCTATGGCTACACCTTC.